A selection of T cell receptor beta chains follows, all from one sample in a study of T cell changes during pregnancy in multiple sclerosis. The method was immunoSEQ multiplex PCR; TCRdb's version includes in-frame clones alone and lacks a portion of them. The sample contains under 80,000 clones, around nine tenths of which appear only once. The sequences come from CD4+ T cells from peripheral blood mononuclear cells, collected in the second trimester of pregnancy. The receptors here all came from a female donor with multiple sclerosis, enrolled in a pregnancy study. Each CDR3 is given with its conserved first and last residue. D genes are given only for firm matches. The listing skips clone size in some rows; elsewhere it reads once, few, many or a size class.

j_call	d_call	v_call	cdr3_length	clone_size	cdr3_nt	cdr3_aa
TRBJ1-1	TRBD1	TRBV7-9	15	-	TGTGCCAGCAGCTTAGCGGACAGGGGGAACACTGAAGCTTTCTTT	CASSLADRGNTEAFF
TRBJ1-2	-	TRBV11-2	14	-	TGTGCCAGCAGCCATCACAGACCCCCTTCGGGCTACACCTTC	CASSHHRPPSGYTF
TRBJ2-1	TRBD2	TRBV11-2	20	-	TGTGCCAGCAGCTTAGATGGGACTACCATCGCGCTACCAACCCGGCGTGAGCAGTTCTTC	CASSLDGTTIALPTRREQFF
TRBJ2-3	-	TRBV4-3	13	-	TGCGCCAGCAGCCAAGTCCCGGGAGATACGCAGTATTTT	CASSQVPGDTQYF
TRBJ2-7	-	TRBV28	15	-	TGTGCCAGCAGTTTTTGGAGGGGTCCCTCCTACGAGCAGTACTTC	CASSFWRGPSYEQYF
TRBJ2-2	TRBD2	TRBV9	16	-	TGTGCCAGCAGCTCGAGCGGGAGGGGAAACACCGGGGAGCTGTTTTTT	CASSSSGRGNTGELFF
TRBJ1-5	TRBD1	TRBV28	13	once	TGTGCCGGACGGACAGGCAGCAATCAGCCCCAGCATTTT	CAGRTGSNQPQHF
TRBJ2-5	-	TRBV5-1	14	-	TGCGCCAGCAGTCCTCTGGGAGATCAAGAGACCCAGTACTTC	CASSPLGDQETQYF
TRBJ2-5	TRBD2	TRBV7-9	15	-	TGTGCCAGCAGCTCCGGGACTAGCGGGCAAGAGACCCAGTACTTC	CASSSGTSGQETQYF
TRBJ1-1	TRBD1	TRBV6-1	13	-	TGTGCCAGCAGTTCCAGGGGGAGGACTGAAGCTTTCTTT	CASSSRGRTEAFF
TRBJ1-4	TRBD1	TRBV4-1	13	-	TGCGCCAGCAGCCAGTGGACAGGTGAAAAACTGTTTTTT	CASSQWTGEKLFF
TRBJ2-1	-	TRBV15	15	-	TGTGCCACCAGCAGGAATGACAGGATTACCAATGAGCAGTTCTTC	CATSRNDRITNEQFF
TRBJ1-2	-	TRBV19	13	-	TGTGCCAGTAATCAACGGTTGAACTATGGCTACACCTTC	CASNQRLNYGYTF
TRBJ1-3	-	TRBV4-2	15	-	TGTGCCAGCAGCCCGGAGGACGGATCTGGAAACACCATATATTTT	CASSPEDGSGNTIYF
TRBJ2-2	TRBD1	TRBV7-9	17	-	TGTGCCATCAAACCGGGCGGAGGGACAGGGGACACCGGGGAGCTGTTTTTT	CAIKPGGGTGDTGELFF
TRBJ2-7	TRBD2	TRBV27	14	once	TGTGCCAGCAGAAGGACTAGCGGATCCTACGAGCAGTACTTC	CASRRTSGSYEQYF
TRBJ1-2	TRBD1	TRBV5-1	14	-	TGCGCCAGCAGCCTCGGACAGGCTCCCTATGGCTACACCTTC	CASSLGQAPYGYTF
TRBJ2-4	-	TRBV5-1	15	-	TGCGCCAGCAGCATTGGTGCGGTGGCCAAAAACATTCAGTACTTC	CASSIGAVAKNIQYF
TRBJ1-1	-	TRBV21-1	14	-	TGTGCCAGCTGCCGCGGACAGGTGAACACTGAAGCTTTCTTT	CASCRGQVNTEAFF
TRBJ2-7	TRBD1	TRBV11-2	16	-	TGTGCCAGCAGATTGATTACCGGGACAGGGGGGTACGAGCAGTACTTC	CASRLITGTGGYEQYF
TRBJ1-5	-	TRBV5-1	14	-	TGCGCCAGCAGCTTGGTCTCGGGCGGGGAGCCCCAGCATTTT	CASSLVSGGEPQHF
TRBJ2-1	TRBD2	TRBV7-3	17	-	TGTGCCAGCAGCTCGGGGGGGAGTAGCGGGAGGGGTAGTGAGCAGTTCTTC	CASSSGGSSGRGSEQFF
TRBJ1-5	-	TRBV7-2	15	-	TGTGCCAGCGAGGCACAGGGTGAGGGCAATCAGCCCCAGCATTTT	CASEAQGEGNQPQHF
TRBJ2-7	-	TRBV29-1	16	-	TGCAGCGTTGAGGTGGGGGACTGGGGTAGGGGCTACGAGCAGTACTTC	CSVEVGDWGRGYEQYF
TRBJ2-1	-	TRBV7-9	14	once	TGTGCCAGCAGCTTGGGCGGGGGCAACAATGAGCAGTTCTTC	CASSLGGGNNEQFF